This TCR beta chain was sequenced for a study of CD8+ T cells in alopecia areata. General study points: Compared with normal scalp, lesional scalp had higher clonality and more expanded CD8+ clones. Among patients, TCR sharing was less clear than in mice, a difference possibly due in part to HLA diversity in the patient population. The study also sequences resident alphabeta T cells of normal skin in scalp samples.

PBMCs, the starting material, were the source of sorted CD4+ and CD8+ T cells. Investigators isolated RNA and reverse transcribed it into cDNA to act as the sequencing template. Profiled with immunoSEQ multiplex PCR; TCRdb holds only in-frame clones, not every one. Of roughly 140,000 clones in the sample, 62% were seen once. CDR1 and CDR2 (germline): SEHNR, FQNEAQ (reference sequence). The V end was cut by 5 bases, the J end by 6 bases, with 19 bases between. This CDR3 is built from 15 residues. As regards this clone: Its antigen is currently unknown.

This receptor was taken from a human donor in good health. This chain connects TRBV7-9 to TRBJ1-1; D remains unclear. Sequenced material: CD8+ T cells sorted from blood. The CDR3 DNA sequence: TGTGCCAGCAGCCCTCCGCGGTCCCACGAATCTGAAGCTTTCTTT. Translated, it gives CASSPPRSHESEAFF. Supplemented by reference TRBV7-9 and TRBJ1-1, the full variable domain reads DTGVSQNPRHKITKRGQNVTFRCDPISEHNRLYWYRQTLGQGPEFLTYFQNEAQLEKSRLLSDRFSAERPKGSFSTLEIQRTEQGDSAMYLCASSPPRSHESEAFFGQGTRLTVV.